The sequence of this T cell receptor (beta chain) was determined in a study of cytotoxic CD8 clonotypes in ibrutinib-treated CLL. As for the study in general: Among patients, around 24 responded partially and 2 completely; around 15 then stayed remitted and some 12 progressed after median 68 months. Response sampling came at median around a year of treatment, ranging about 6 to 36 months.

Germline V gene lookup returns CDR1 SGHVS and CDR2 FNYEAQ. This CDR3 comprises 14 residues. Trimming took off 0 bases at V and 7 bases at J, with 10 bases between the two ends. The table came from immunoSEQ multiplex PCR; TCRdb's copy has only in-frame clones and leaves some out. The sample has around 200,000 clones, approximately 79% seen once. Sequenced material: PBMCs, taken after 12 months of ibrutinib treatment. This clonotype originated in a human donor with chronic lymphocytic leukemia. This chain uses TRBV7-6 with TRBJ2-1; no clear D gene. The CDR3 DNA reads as TGTGCCAGCAGCTTAGCGGTTCTAGTAAATGAGCAGTTCTTC. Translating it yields CASSLAVLVNEQFF.